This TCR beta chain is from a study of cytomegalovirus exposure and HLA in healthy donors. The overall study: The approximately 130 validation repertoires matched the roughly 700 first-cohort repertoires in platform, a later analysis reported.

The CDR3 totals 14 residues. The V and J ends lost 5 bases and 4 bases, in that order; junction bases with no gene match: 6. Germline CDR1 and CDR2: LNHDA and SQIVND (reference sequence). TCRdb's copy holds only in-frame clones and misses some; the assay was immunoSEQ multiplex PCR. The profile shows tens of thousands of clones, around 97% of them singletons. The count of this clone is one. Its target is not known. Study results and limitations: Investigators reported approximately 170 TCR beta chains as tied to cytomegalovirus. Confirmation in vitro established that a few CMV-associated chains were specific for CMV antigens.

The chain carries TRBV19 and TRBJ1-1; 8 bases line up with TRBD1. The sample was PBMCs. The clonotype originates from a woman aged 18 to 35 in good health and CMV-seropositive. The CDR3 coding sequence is TGTGCCAGTAGTCGACGGACAGGGCGCACTGAAGCTTTCTTT. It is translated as CASSRRTGRTEAFF. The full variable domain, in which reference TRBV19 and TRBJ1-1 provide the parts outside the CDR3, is DGGITQSPKYLFRKEGQNVTLSCEQNLNHDAMYWYRQDPGQGLRLIYYSQIVNDFQKGDIAEGYSVSREKKESFPLTVTSAQKNPTAFYLCASSRRTGRTEAFFGQGTRLTVV.